The 29 T cell receptor beta chains given below trace back to one sample, sequenced in a study of OX40 agonist ivuxolimab in advanced cancers. The method was immunoSEQ multiplex PCR; TCRdb's version includes in-frame clones alone and lacks a portion of them. The repertoire includes about 69,000 clones, around 89% of them detected once, and about 6% sits in the top ten. The specimen was CD4+ or CD8+ T cells sorted from blood, collected in a trial of the OX40 agonist ivuxolimab. The receptors were sampled from an adult with an advanced solid tumor such as melanoma, head and neck, liver or kidney cancer.

This clone appeared a few times. The genes are TRBV18 and TRBJ1-1, with unresolved D. Germline V CDR1 and CDR2: KGHSH, LQKENI. V was cut by 7 bases and J by 1 base, with 4 bases left in between. CDR3 length equals 11 residues. CDR3 nucleotides: TGTGCCAGCTTCCAGAACACTGAAGCTTTCTTT. It specifies CASFQNTEAFF.

V usage is TRBV4-3 and J usage is TRBJ2-1; D may be TRBD2 (5 bases). V lost 0 bases and J 4 bases, leaving 16 bases between the germline ends. The length of the CDR3 is 17 residues. Germline CDR1 LGHNA, CDR2 YSLEER. The CDR3 region has the DNA TGCGCCAGCAGCCAAGATTGGCCAGTGGGAGCTTACAATGAGCAGTTCTTC. It encodes CASSQDWPVGAYNEQFF.

Only one count was recorded for this clone. The chain couples TRBV5-6 to TRBJ1-3; the D is unclear. Between the trimmed V and J ends, which lost 4 bases and 0 bases, there was a span of 8 bases. The CDR3 extends over 14 amino acids. Per germline, CDR1 SGHDT and CDR2 YYEEEE. The CDR3 nucleotides read TGTGCCAGCAGCCCCACAATCTCTGGAAACACCATATATTTT. It codes for CASSPTISGNTIYF.

V and J are TRBV9 and TRBJ2-5, with a tentative D call TRBD1 (6 bases). Germline V gene sequence: CDR1 SGDLS, CDR2 YYNGEE. The CDR3 extends over 14 amino acids. Trimming took 4 bases from V and 3 from J, leaving 13 bases between them. CDR3 protein: CASSLLQGKETQYF. The CDR3 coding sequence is TGTGCCAGCAGCCTACTACAGGGAAAAGAGACCCAGTACTTC.

The V and J genes are TRBV6-5 and TRBJ2-1; a weak D match, TRBD2 (6 bases). CDR1 and CDR2 from the germline V gene are MNHEY and SVGAGI. This CDR3 has 15 residues. Between the trimmed V and J ends, which lost 7 bases and 5 bases, there was a span of 18 bases. The CDR3 DNA reads as TGTGCCAGCACCTCTAGTTGGGAGGCAAACAATGAGCAGTTCTTC. Its translation is CASTSSWEANNEQFF.

The chain uses TRBV6-5 and TRBJ1-1; no clear D. The germline CDR1 and CDR2 sequences are MNHEY and SVGAGI. The CDR3 contains 13 residues. Trimming left V 5 bases short and J 1 base short, with 8 bases between. The CDR3 DNA reads as TGTGCCAGCAGTCGCTTGGGGAACACTGAAGCTTTCTTT. Translation: CASSRLGNTEAFF.

V gene TRBV6-5 combines with J gene TRBJ2-7; TRBD1 matches 8 bases. The J segment lost 5 bases and the V segment lost 0 bases, leaving 6 bases of the junction unmatched. The CDR3 runs to 15 residues. CDR1 and CDR2 (germline): MNHEY, SVGAGI. CDR3 DNA: TGTGCCAGCAGTTACTCCCGGACAGGGTCCCACGAGCAGTACTTC. Translation: CASSYSRTGSHEQYF.

This chain connects TRBV25-1 to TRBJ1-1; 8 bases fit TRBD1. V trimming: 4 bases; J trimming: 5 bases; junction bases outside the gene matches: 12. The CDR3 length is 16 residues. In germline, CDR1 is MGHDK, CDR2 SYGVNS. The chain's CDR3 is CASSGSLGQGGTEAFF. The CDR3 region has the DNA TGTGCCAGCAGTGGTTCCTTAGGACAGGGAGGAACTGAAGCTTTCTTT.

J is TRBJ1-1 and V is TRBV6-1, with D uncertain. V was cut by 2 bases and J by 1 base, with 8 bases left in between. Germline values: CDR1 MNHNS, CDR2 SASEGT. This CDR3 region has 14 residues. CDR3: CASSEPFGNTEAFF. CDR3 in DNA: TGTGCCAGCAGTGAACCATTCGGGAACACTGAAGCTTTCTTT.

Regarding this clone: The same CDR3 is also encoded by other DNA sequences in this sample. The chain links TRBV5-1 to TRBJ1-1; D uncertain. V shed 0 bases and J shed 4 bases, with 13 bases lying between them. The CDR3 totals 15 residues. The germline CDR1 and CDR2 sequences are SGHRS and YFSETQ. As DNA, the CDR3 is TGCGCCAGCAGCTTGGTCGGCGGCGCGGGCACTGAAGCTTTCTTT. Residues: CASSLVGGAGTEAFF.

This chain links TRBV2 with TRBJ2-2; D gene unclear. The V end was cut by 5 bases, the J end by 6 bases, with 7 bases between. This CDR3 has 12 residues. Germline V gene data show CDR1 as SNHLY and CDR2 as FYNNEI. CDR3 protein: CASSTQAGELFF. The CDR3 region has the DNA TGTGCCAGCAGTACTCAGGCCGGGGAGCTGTTTTTT.

The rearrangement links TRBV13 to TRBJ2-6; D gene ambiguous. With 1 base removed from V and 0 bases from J, the gap between germline ends came to 4 bases. Per the germline V gene, CDR1 is PRHDT and CDR2 is FYEKMQ (reference sequence). The length of the CDR3 is 15 residues. The CDR3 nucleotides read TGTGCCAGCAGCTTAGAGAGCTCTGGGGCCAACGTCCTGACTTTC. Protein: CASSLESSGANVLTF.

The chain combines TRBV2 with TRBJ2-1; D unclear. Germline V gene data show CDR1 as SNHLY and CDR2 as FYNNEI. There are 12 residues in the CDR3. V lost 8 bases to trimming and J lost 10 bases, with 15 bases between them. The CDR3 region has the DNA TGTGCCAGCCGGACGGCCTTGGGAGAGCAGTTCTTC. It specifies CASRTALGEQFF.

This rearrangement joins TRBV9 to TRBJ2-3; D is undetermined. Germline loops: CDR1 SGDLS, CDR2 YYNGEE. V shed 0 bases and J shed 3 bases, with 11 bases lying between them. There are 15 residues in the CDR3. DNA of the CDR3: TGTGCCAGCAGCGTAGGGGATTATGGAACAGATACGCAGTATTTT. Translating gives CASSVGDYGTDTQYF.

This chain links TRBV11-1 with TRBJ2-1; the D is unclear. Between the trimmed V and J ends, which lost 5 bases and 7 bases, there was a span of 12 bases. The CDR3 has 13 residues. The germline V gene has CDR1 SGHAT and CDR2 FQDESV (reference sequence). This chain's CDR3 is CASSPGWGNEQFF. CDR3 coding DNA: TGTGCCAGCAGCCCCGGGTGGGGTAATGAGCAGTTCTTC.

This chain connects TRBV5-4 to TRBJ2-3; TRBD1 matches 10 bases. The V segment lost 0 bases and the J segment 2 bases; nucleotides outside the gene matches: 3. The CDR3 contains 16 residues. The germline V gene has CDR1 SGHNT and CDR2 YYREEE (reference sequence). The CDR3 DNA reads as TGTGCCAGCAGCTTGGAGGGACAGGGGTACACAGATACGCAGTATTTT. Translating it yields CASSLEGQGYTDTQYF.

The J gene is TRBJ1-1, the V gene TRBV27, with D maybe TRBD1 (5 bases). V lost 2 bases and J lost 0, with 10 bases in between. The CDR3 spans 15 residues. Germline V gene sequence: CDR1 MNHEY, CDR2 SMNVEV (reference sequence). The CDR3 protein is CASSLGWGMNTEAFF. In DNA form, the CDR3 reads TGTGCCAGCAGTTTAGGTTGGGGGATGAACACTGAAGCTTTCTTT.

V and J are TRBV29-1 and TRBJ2-2, with TRBD2 as a possible D gene (6 bases). V was pared by 4 bases and J by 0 bases, with 9 bases between. Germline loops: CDR1 SQVTM, CDR2 ANQGSEA. The CDR3 extends over 14 amino acids. CDR3 DNA sequence: TGCAGCGTTGCGGGGGAGTCGAACACCGGGGAGCTGTTTTTT. Residues: CSVAGESNTGELFF.

The chain recombines TRBV7-9 with TRBJ1-5; no clear D. V lost 4 bases and J 5 bases, leaving 12 bases between the germline ends. This CDR3 is built from 14 residues. Per germline, CDR1 SEHNR and CDR2 FQNEAQ (reference sequence). CDR3 bases: TGTGCCAGCAGCTCGGACCCTTCGCATCAGCCCCAGCATTTT. It translates to CASSSDPSHQPQHF.

V and J are TRBV9 and TRBJ2-3, with D unclear. V shed 0 bases and J shed 2 bases, with 10 bases lying between them. This CDR3 contains 15 residues. CDR1 is SGDLS, CDR2 YYNGEE, per germline. The CDR3: CASSVANGNTDTQYF. The DNA for the CDR3 is TGTGCCAGCAGCGTAGCCAACGGAAACACAGATACGCAGTATTTT.

J is TRBJ2-1 and V is TRBV27, with D perhaps TRBD1 (7 bases). The CDR3 is 20 residues long. V was clipped by 0 bases and J by 5 bases, with 26 bases between them. Germline-derived CDR1 and CDR2 are MNHEY and SMNVEV (reference sequence). The CDR3 is CASSLSAWRGRGGRDNEQFF. The DNA of the CDR3 is TGTGCCAGCAGTTTATCTGCGTGGAGGGGGCGGGGAGGCCGGGACAATGAGCAGTTCTTC.

The chain is built from TRBV19 and TRBJ2-5, with TRBD1 matching 7 bases. Per the germline V gene, CDR1 is LNHDA and CDR2 is SQIVND (reference sequence). This CDR3 contains 15 residues. V lost 6 bases and J lost 5; bases outside the gene matches: 12. The CDR3 reads CASRSTGTAAETQYF. CDR3 sequence (DNA): TGTGCCAGTAGATCGACAGGGACCGCCGCGGAGACCCAGTACTTC.

J is TRBJ2-2 and V is TRBV27; no definite D call. The germline V gene encodes CDR1 MNHEY and CDR2 SMNVEV (reference sequence). Deletions cut 0 bases from V and 5 bases from J, with 13 bases between. This CDR3 region has 16 residues. The CDR3 spells CASSLSISTITGELFF. The CDR3 bases are TGTGCCAGCAGTTTATCAATCTCCACTATAACCGGGGAGCTGTTTTTT.

CDR3 DNA: TGTGCCAGCAGCGCAACAGGACTAGCCCAAGAGACCCAGTACTTC. This codes for CASSATGLAQETQYF. This chain links TRBV7-3 with TRBJ2-5; 8 bases agree with TRBD2. The V and J ends lost 5 bases and 1 base, in that order; junction bases with no gene match: 6. CDR3 length: 15 amino acids. Germline CDR1 is SGHTA and CDR2 is FQGTGA.

V and J are TRBV5-4 and TRBJ2-7; no definite D call. Trimming took 0 bases from V and 4 from J, leaving 14 bases between them. Germline V gene lookup returns CDR1 SGHNT and CDR2 YYREEE (reference sequence). The CDR3 is 15 amino acids. In DNA form, the CDR3 reads TGTGCCAGCAGCTTGGAGGCAGGTAGAAGGTACGAGCAGTACTTC. It codes for CASSLEAGRRYEQYF.

This clone was observed once. V usage is TRBV18 and J usage is TRBJ2-1; 8 nucleotides line up with TRBD1. V was clipped by 4 bases and J by 4 bases; unmatched bases: 6. In germline, CDR1 is KGHSH, CDR2 LQKENI. This CDR3 spans 15 amino acids. The CDR3 region is CASSLGQGAYNEQFF. The CDR3 bases are TGTGCCAGCTCACTCGGACAGGGCGCATACAATGAGCAGTTCTTC.

The V call is TRBV30, the J call TRBJ1-1; no firm D call. This CDR3 region has 13 residues. Trimming removed 2 bases from V and 6 bases from J, with 13 bases in between. The germline V gene encodes CDR1 GTSNPN and CDR2 SVGIG (reference sequence). The CDR3 loop reads CAWSFGLGSEAFF. For the CDR3, the DNA is TGTGCCTGGAGTTTCGGATTGGGATCTGAAGCTTTCTTT.

The chain carries TRBV9 and TRBJ1-2; no clear D gene. The V gene lost 0 bases and the J gene lost 8 bases, with 17 bases spanning the gap. The CDR3 extends over 15 amino acids. Germline-derived CDR1 and CDR2 are SGDLS and YYNGEE. CDR3 loop: CASSVGSIEGLGYTF. The CDR3 DNA follows: TGTGCCAGCAGCGTAGGGAGTATTGAGGGCTTGGGCTACACCTTC.

The V and J genes are TRBV4-1 and TRBJ1-2; 8 nucleotides line up with TRBD1. The CDR3 is 17 residues long. J was trimmed by 6 bases and V by 0 bases; bases with no gene match: 12. Germline CDR1 and CDR2: MGHRA and YSYEKL. CDR3 nucleotide sequence: TGCGCCAGCAGCCAAGACCCTTGGCCGGACAGGGTGAATGGCTACACCTTC. Its translation is CASSQDPWPDRVNGYTF.